This T cell receptor (beta chain) was retrieved from a study of blood T cell repertoires in COVID-19. Study as a whole: Samples taken during acute and convalescent COVID-19 were collected in the United States, Italy and Spain. T cells, B-cell-depleted T cells, or PBMCs supplied cDNA or gDNA.

Looked up from germline, CDR1 is SGHTA and CDR2 is FQGNSA. Trimming cost V 5 bases and J 1 base, with 3 bases left between them. The CDR3 has 11 amino acids. Per the study methods: Researchers report that nucleated cell counts were estimated from reference gene primer amplification. This table comes from immunoSEQ multiplex PCR, and its TCRdb copy is limited to in-frame clones, with some not included. V and J calls plus clone size are reproduced from that table; the DNA served to infer D and trimming. The sample lists a few hundred thousand clones; roughly 77% were seen once. V usage is TRBV7-2 and J usage is TRBJ2-7; D is undetermined. Sequenced input: peripheral blood. The sequence came from a woman of 80 years or more with acute or convalescent COVID-19. The CDR3 region is CASSRSYEQYF. The CDR3 DNA reads TGTGCCAGCAGCCGTTCCTACGAGCAGTACTTC.